This T cell receptor beta chain was recovered during a study of T-cell reconstitution after alpha-beta-depleted transplantation in children. Per germline, CDR1 MNHNS and CDR2 SASEGT. The V end was cut by 6 bases, the J end by 0 bases, with 19 bases between. This CDR3 is 17 amino acids long. Unique molecular identifiers were incorporated into the prepared TCRbeta library. TCRdb fed the PCR reads into MiXCR, producing one record per CDR3 protein. The table records about 610,000 distinct CDR3 sequences, over 9.5% of them present only once. This clonotype appeared a few times. This receptor was taken from a human donor who donated a stem cell graft to a child with acute myeloid leukemia. Specimen: PBMCs from the stem cell graft donor, collected from the stem cell graft. The chain uses TRBV6-1 and TRBJ2-3, with D tentatively TRBD2 (5 bases). The CDR3 sequence: CASRGSGTARSTDTQYF. CDR3 sequence (DNA): TGTGCCAGCAGGGGATCGGGAACAGCCCGGAGCACAGATACGCAGTATTTT.